Each of the 2 T cell receptor beta chains below was sequenced from the same sample in a study of T-cell reconstitution after alpha-beta-depleted transplantation in children. Study-wide findings and caveats: Diversity and T-cell counts at one year after transplant derived mostly from new T cells.

Construction of the TCRbeta library involved unique molecular identifiers. Via MiXCR, TCRdb re-called the PCR reads, giving one row per CDR3 protein. In the table there are about 300,000 distinct CDR3 sequences, approximately 7.3% of which are singletons. Antigens of these TCRs are unknown. The sequenced sample was peripheral blood, obtained 360 days after TCRalphabeta/CD19-depleted stem cell transplant. The origin of the receptors is a female patient between 2 and 15 years old who had a stem cell transplant for Fanconi anemia, so the T cells may come from the graft donor.

The V call is TRBV6-2 or TRBV6-3, the J call TRBJ1-1, with TRBD1 matching over 7 bases. Germline lookup yields CDR1 MNHEY and CDR2 SVGEGT. Trimming at V came to 7 bases and at J to 1 base, leaving 3 bases not matched to a gene. This CDR3 has 13 residues. CDR3 nucleotides: TGTGCCAGCACCTGGACAGGGAACACTGAAGCTTTCTTT. Protein product: CASTWTGNTEAFF.

This clonotype was found many times. The J gene is TRBJ2-1, the V gene TRBV20-1; perhaps TRBD2 as D (6 bases). This CDR3 spans 12 amino acids. Looked up from germline, CDR1 is DFQATT and CDR2 is SNEGSKA (reference sequence). Trimming pared 5 bases from V and 7 bases from J, leaving 12 bases between. The CDR3 region is CSAWGVWNEQFF. CDR3 bases: TGCAGTGCTTGGGGGGTCTGGAATGAGCAGTTCTTC.